This TCR beta chain comes out of a study of technical replicates of blood from four donors. Some clones are missing from TCRdb's copy, which holds only in-frame ones; the method was immunoSEQ multiplex PCR. This sample has about 70,000 clones; 95% to 98% occur once, and the top ten carry less than 0.25%. CDR3 length equals 12 residues. The germline gives CDR1 SEHNR, CDR2 FQNEAQ (reference sequence). The ends were cut back, 5 bases at V and 6 bases at J, with 11 bases in the middle. The gene calls are TRBV7-9 and TRBJ2-7; unclear D gene. The source is a human donor in good health. Sequenced sample: T cells isolated from PBMCs. CDR3 in amino acids: CASSPYLGEQYF. The CDR3 region has the DNA TGTGCCAGCAGCCCTTATCTAGGCGAGCAGTACTTC.